The 9 T cell receptor beta chains presented below share a single source sample, sequenced in a study of blood T cell repertoires in COVID-19. TCRdb keeps only in-frame clones here, not all; method: immunoSEQ multiplex PCR. The profile covers over 200,000 clones, with 70% to 90% appearing a single time and around 10% taken by the ten largest. The sequenced material came from peripheral blood. The receptors stem from a man aged 50 to 59 with COVID-19, enrolled during active disease.

The V and J genes are TRBV7-6 and TRBJ2-1, with 9 bases that match TRBD2. Trimming cost V 5 bases and J 6 bases; bases outside gene matches: 8. CDR3 length equals 15 residues. The germline gives CDR1 SGHVS, CDR2 FNYEAQ. In nucleotides, the CDR3 is TGTGCCAGCAGCCGACGATTAGCGGGGGCCAATGAGCAGTTCTTC. This translates into CASSRRLAGANEQFF. Full variable domain (remainder filled in from reference TRBV7-6 and TRBJ2-1): GAGVSQSPRYKVTKRGQDVALRCDPISGHVSLYWYRQALGQGPEFLTYFNYEAQQDKSGLPNDRFSAERPEGSISTLTIQRTEQRDSAMYRCASSRRLAGANEQFFGPGTRLTVL.

V gene TRBV3-1 (or the pseudogene TRBV3-2) combines with J gene TRBJ2-7; the match to TRBD2 covers 8 bases. The CDR3 spans 15 residues. Germline assignment: CDR1 LGHDT and CDR2 YNNKEL (reference sequence). The ends lost 1 base at V and 3 bases at J; junction bases unmatched: 5. The CDR3 nucleotides are TGTGCCAGCAGCCAAGCGACTAGCGCCAACTACGAGCAGTACTTC. Translated, it gives CASSQATSANYEQYF.

The J gene is TRBJ1-1, the V gene TRBV27; D ambiguous. The CDR3 covers 15 residues. Germline assignment: CDR1 MNHEY and CDR2 SMNVEV (reference sequence). Deletions cut 2 bases from V and 0 bases from J, with 10 bases between. CDR3 region: CASSLVKPMNTEAFF. The CDR3 nucleotides are TGTGCCAGCAGTTTAGTGAAGCCAATGAACACTGAAGCTTTCTTT.

V is TRBV18 and J is TRBJ1-1; no reliable D call. Trimming stripped 3 bases from V and 1 base from J, with 3 bases between. The CDR3 is 12 residues long. Germline values: CDR1 KGHSH, CDR2 LQKENI. The CDR3 loop reads CASSPQNTEAFF. DNA of the CDR3: TGTGCCAGCTCACCTCAGAACACTGAAGCTTTCTTT.

V and J are TRBV4-1 and TRBJ1-2; tentative D call: TRBD1 (6 bases). CDR3 length: 15 amino acids. Trimming removed 4 bases at V and 5 bases at J, with 17 bases between. Germline V gene lookup returns CDR1 MGHRA and CDR2 YSYEKL. The CDR3 bases are TGCGCCAGCAGCCCCTCGGGGCGGACAGAGTATGGCTACACCTTC. This encodes CASSPSGRTEYGYTF.

This clone was detected a few times. The chain couples TRBV5-8 to TRBJ2-7, with unresolved D. This CDR3 region has 15 residues. Trimming shortened V by 0 bases and J by 0 bases, and 10 bases separated the two germline ends. From germline, CDR1 is SGHTS and CDR2 YDEGEE. CDR3 in DNA: TGTGCCAGCAGCTTGGCACCCGCGAGCTCCTACGAGCAGTACTTC. It is translated as CASSLAPASSYEQYF.

The chain is built from TRBV19 and TRBJ2-7, with 10 bases identical to TRBD1. V dropped 0 bases and J dropped 6; count of bases not matched to a gene: 2. Per germline, CDR1 LNHDA and CDR2 SQIVND (reference sequence). The CDR3 totals 14 residues. DNA for the CDR3: TGTGCCAGTAGTATAGACGACAGGGGGCGCGAGCAGTACTTC. Translation gives CASSIDDRGREQYF. The full variable domain, completed using reference TRBV19 and TRBJ2-7, is DGGITQSPKYLFRKEGQNVTLSCEQNLNHDAMYWYRQDPGQGLRLIYYSQIVNDFQKGDIAEGYSVSREKKESFPLTVTSAQKNPTAFYLCASSIDDRGREQYFGPGTRLTVT.

The V call is TRBV7-2, the J call TRBJ2-7, with unresolved D. V was clipped by 5 bases and J by 3 bases, with 11 bases between them. CDR3 length: 13 residues. Germline V gene sequence: CDR1 SGHTA, CDR2 FQGNSA. In nucleotides, the CDR3 is TGTGCCAGCAGCCGTACACCCCTCTACGAGCAGTACTTC. Protein sequence: CASSRTPLYEQYF.

This sequence joins TRBV29-1 and TRBJ2-3; 10 bases agree with TRBD2. The germline V gene has CDR1 SQVTM and CDR2 ANQGSEA. The CDR3 loop spans 17 amino acids. The trim removed 1 base at V and 1 base at J, leaving 8 bases unmatched. CDR3 sequence (DNA): TGCAGCGTTGAAGGCCTAGCGGGAGTCGGGGGCACAGATACGCAGTATTTT. This codes for CSVEGLAGVGGTDTQYF.